This T cell receptor beta chain appears in the sequencing data of a study of patients and donors after allogeneic stem cell transplantation (dated by TCRdb to 2018 to 2020). The receptor library was made with RT-PCR. The sequencing machine was a NextSeq 550. Using fastp at Q25 and MiXCR, TCRdb reprocessed the public reads and kept productive beta chains. Records with the same CDR3 protein are collapsed into one entry carrying the most frequent genes and DNA. The table for this sample lists about 72,000 distinct CDR3 sequences; around a quarter of them were counted only once. The ten largest account for roughly 29% of the sample. CDR3 length: 14 amino acids, cysteine to phenylalanine. Only CDR3 DNA is held: 42 bases, read in frame from base 1. Between the V and J ends, shortened by 7 bases and 7 bases respectively, the junction contains 17 bases. This clonotype was counted between two and nine times. The target of this receptor is not known. One base away there is no much larger clone; base qualities are not given.

The chain was built from TRBV12-3 or TRBV12-4 and TRBJ2-1; the D gene is perhaps TRBD2, from 5 matching bases. This TCR was sampled from a human donor who was either an allogeneic HSCT recipient or a stem cell or donor lymphocyte infusion donor (not recorded which). It is not recorded whose cells these are; they may come from a transplant donor. The sample consisted of blood, either unsorted or a sorted T cell fraction (not recorded which). The CDR3 region has the sequence CASNTGSWDNEQFF. The sequenced DNA is TGTGCCAGCAACACGGGATCCTGGGATAATGAGCAGTTCTTC.